A single sample is the source of the 3 T cell receptor beta chains below, sequenced in a study of cytomegalovirus exposure and HLA in healthy donors. A multiplex PCR was run with 60 Vbeta primers and 13 Jbeta primers. Sequenced by immunoSEQ multiplex PCR; TCRdb stores in-frame clones only, minus some. The sample has 150,000 to 200,000 clones; more than 75% are singletons. Sequencing used PBMCs. The source of these receptors is a girl aged 10 to 17 in good health and CMV-seropositive.

This sequence joins TRBV28 and TRBJ1-1; possibly TRBD1 for D (6 bases). The CDR3 spans 15 residues. Trimming stripped 3 bases from V and 1 base from J, with 12 bases between. Germline lookup yields CDR1 MDHEN and CDR2 SYDVKM. CDR3 loop: CASSLTPGENTEAFF. In DNA, the CDR3 is TGTGCCAGCAGTTTGACCCCAGGGGAGAACACTGAAGCTTTCTTT.

CDR3 sequence: CASSFRDDSSALVGELFF. In nucleotides, the CDR3 is TGTGCCAGCAGCTTCCGAGACGACAGCTCGGCCCTAGTCGGGGAGCTGTTTTTT. The V gene is TRBV7-9, the J gene TRBJ2-2, with a weak D call TRBD1 (5 bases). The CDR3 has 18 residues. Deletions cut 3 bases from V and 7 bases from J, with 24 bases between. Looked up from germline, CDR1 is SEHNR and CDR2 is FQNEAQ (reference sequence).

The V gene is TRBV5-5, the J gene TRBJ1-5, with TRBD1 matching over 8 bases. After removal of 4 bases from V and 5 bases from J, the junction contained 2 bases not matched to a gene. Germline values: CDR1 SGHKS, CDR2 YYEKEE (reference sequence). The CDR3 length is 13 residues. The CDR3 bases are TGTGCCAGCAGCGTGACAGGGGATCAGCCCCAGCATTTT. Protein sequence: CASSVTGDQPQHF.